Following are 4 T cell receptor beta chains from one sample sequenced in a study of tumor-infiltrating lymphocytes in localized non-small cell lung cancer (dated by TCRdb to the early 2020s). Preparation of the library involved the immunoSEQ multiplex PCR assay. As stored in TCRdb, this immuneACCESS dataset retains in-frame rearrangements with V and J assigned. A fraction of the clones does not appear; measured against another copy, unresolved V genes explain less than half of the discrepancy, and the remainder lacks a known reason. For this sample there are tens of thousands of clones; 69% appear just once. About 14% of the sample belongs to the ten largest clones. Sequencing was done on a sample of lung tumor tissue. Source of these receptors: a human donor with non-small cell lung cancer.

The chain uses TRBV5-1 and TRBJ2-1; possible D gene TRBD2, 7 bases. The CDR3 loop spans 16 amino acids. The V end lost 0 bases, the J end lost 3 bases, and 13 bases lay between the germline ends. In germline, CDR1 is SGHRS, CDR2 YFSETQ. The CDR3 bases are TGCGCCAGCAGCTTGGCGGGGGGCACTTTCTACAATGAGCAGTTCTTC. This encodes CASSLAGGTFYNEQFF. Full variable domain (missing parts from reference TRBV5-1 and TRBJ2-1): KAGVTQTPRYLIKTRGQQVTLSCSPISGHRSVSWYQQTPGQGLQFLFEYFSETQRNKGNFPGRFSGRQFSNSRSEMNVSTLELGDSALYLCASSLAGGTFYNEQFFGPGTRLTVL.

The genes are TRBV14 and TRBJ2-5; 9 bases match TRBD1. Gene TRBJ2-7 matches the end of the DNA better, so the J call may be wrong. The CDR3 spans 15 residues. Germline lookup yields CDR1 SGHDN and CDR2 FVKESK. CDR3 residues: CASSLRPGTGSEQYF. The DNA of the CDR3 is TGTGCCAGCAGCCTCCGACCCGGGACAGGGAGCGAGCAGTACTTC.

The chain joins TRBV7-9 to TRBJ1-1, with TRBD1 matching 7 bases. Germline V gene data show CDR1 as SEHNR and CDR2 as FQNEAQ (reference sequence). CDR3 length: 15 amino acids. V lost 1 base and J lost 5; bases outside the gene matches: 7. CDR3 protein: CASSLGGQRYTEAFF. Written as DNA, the CDR3 is TGTGCCAGCAGCTTAGGGGGACAGAGATATACTGAAGCTTTCTTT. Full variable domain (rest looked up from reference TRBV7-9 and TRBJ1-1): DTGVSQNPRHKITKRGQNVTFRCDPISEHNRLYWYRQTLGQGPEFLTYFQNEAQLEKSRLLSDRFSAERPKGSFSTLEIQRTEQGDSAMYLCASSLGGQRYTEAFFGQGTRLTVV.

The V gene is TRBV29-1, the J gene TRBJ1-2; maybe TRBD1 (6 bases). This CDR3 spans 13 amino acids. CDR1 and CDR2 from the germline V gene are SQVTM and ANQGSEA. V was trimmed by 6 bases and J by 3 bases, leaving 14 bases between them. The CDR3, as DNA: TGCAGCGTCCCCGTAGGGGGTTACTATGGCTACACCTTC. Translating it yields CSVPVGGYYGYTF.